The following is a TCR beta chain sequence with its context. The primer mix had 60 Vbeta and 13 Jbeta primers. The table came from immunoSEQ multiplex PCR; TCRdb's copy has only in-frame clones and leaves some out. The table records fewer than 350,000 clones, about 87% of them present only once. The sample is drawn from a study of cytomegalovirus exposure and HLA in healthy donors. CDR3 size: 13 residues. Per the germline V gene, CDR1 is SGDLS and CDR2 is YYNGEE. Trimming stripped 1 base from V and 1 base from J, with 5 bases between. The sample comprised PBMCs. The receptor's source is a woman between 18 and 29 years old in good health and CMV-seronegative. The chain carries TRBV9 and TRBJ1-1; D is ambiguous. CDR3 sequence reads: CASSVLENTEAFF. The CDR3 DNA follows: TGTGCCAGCAGCGTATTAGAGAACACTGAAGCTTTCTTT.